This TCR beta chain was sequenced in a study of T cells in women clearing cervical HPV infection. At the level of the study: Blood came at first lesion visit for cases, post-clearance for controls.

There are 16 residues in the CDR3. Trimming took off 2 bases at V and 0 bases at J, with 14 bases between the two ends. Germline loops: CDR1 SGHNT, CDR2 YYREEE (reference sequence). Notes on this clone: Read data end 3 residues before the CDR3 end; the end is taken from the germline J gene.

The data were produced by immunoSEQ multiplex PCR, yet TCRdb's version contains in-frame clones alone and is incomplete. This sample contains over 45,000 clones. This sequence originates from a woman between 18 and 70 years old with a cervical HPV16 infection that either progressed to CIN3+ or cleared (not recorded which). This chain joins TRBV5-4 and TRBJ1-2; possibly TRBD1 for D (6 bases). Sequencing was carried out using blood buffy coat. The CDR3 sequence is CASSLPSGVTNYGYTF. The CDR3 bases that were read are TGTGCCAGCAGCTTACCGTCAGGGGTCACTAACTATGGC.